The 16 T cell receptor beta chains reported below all come from one sample, sequenced in a study of glioma-infiltrating T cells after dendritic cell vaccination. The time point is: after dendritic cell vaccination, including at tumor progression/relapse. Sequencing used immunoSEQ multiplex PCR; TCRdb keeps in-frame clones, though not all of them. This sample has 70,000 to 90,000 clones; about four fifths occur once, and the top ten carry approximately 6.6%. The source material was blood, sampled after dendritic cell vaccination. Receptors were obtained from a human donor with glioblastoma.

This chain links TRBV19 with TRBJ1-4; tentative D call: TRBD1 (5 bases). The CDR3 extends over 14 amino acids. Trimming removed 2 bases from V and 7 bases from J, with 11 bases in between. Germline CDR1 and CDR2: LNHDA and SQIVND (reference sequence). Written as DNA, the CDR3 is TGTGCCAGTAGTATAACAGGATACGGTGAAAAACTGTTTTTT. Protein: CASSITGYGEKLFF.

The genes are TRBV7-2 and TRBJ1-3, with a possible D match to TRBD1 (6 bases). V was cut by 5 bases and J by 4 bases, with 18 bases left in between. Germline CDR1 and CDR2: SGHTA and FQGNSA. This CDR3 has 16 residues. For the CDR3, the DNA is TGTGCCAGCAGCCTACAAACAGGGAGTGGCGGAAACACCATATATTTT. Translated, it gives CASSLQTGSGGNTIYF.

A few counts support this clone. This rearrangement joins TRBV6-1 to TRBJ1-1, with TRBD1 as a possible D gene (6 bases). This CDR3 is 14 amino acids long. The germline V and J ends were trimmed by 5 bases and 0 bases, with 10 bases remaining between them. Germline V gene sequence: CDR1 MNHNS, CDR2 SASEGT. The CDR3 DNA sequence: TGTGCCAGCAGTACCGGGACACTGAACACTGAAGCTTTCTTT. Its translation is CASSTGTLNTEAFF.

The J gene is TRBJ2-5, the V gene TRBV6-1; D possibly corresponds to TRBD2 (6 bases). Trimming left V 6 bases short and J 4 bases short, with 15 bases between. The germline V gene encodes CDR1 MNHNS and CDR2 SASEGT. This CDR3 contains 14 residues. The DNA of the CDR3 is TGTGCCAGCAGAAGAGTGGAGGGAGGAGAGACCCAGTACTTC. It is translated as CASRRVEGGETQYF.

The rearrangement joins TRBV11-2 to TRBJ1-2; D unclear. In germline, CDR1 is SGHAT, CDR2 FQNNGV. Trimming pared 7 bases from V and 0 bases from J, leaving 6 bases between. CDR3 length: 12 amino acids. The CDR3 bases are TGTGCCAGCACCCCCTCTAACTATGGCTACACCTTC. This sequence encodes CASTPSNYGYTF.

This clone turned up a few times. V gene TRBV2 combines with J gene TRBJ1-1; D is ambiguous. The V end was cut by 6 bases, the J end by 0 bases, with 8 bases between. Germline CDR1 reads SNHLY; CDR2 reads FYNNEI. CDR3 length: 13 residues. This CDR3 reads CASRVEMNTEAFF. The CDR3 bases are TGTGCCAGCAGGGTAGAGATGAACACTGAAGCTTTCTTT.

The chain is built from TRBV9 and TRBJ2-2, with D perhaps TRBD2 (5 bases). Germline V gene sequence: CDR1 SGDLS, CDR2 YYNGEE. The CDR3 loop spans 15 amino acids. V shed 0 bases and J shed 5 bases, with 11 bases lying between them. CDR3 coding DNA: TGTGCCAGCAGCGTAGGTATCAGAGGGACCGGGGAGCTGTTTTTT. Protein sequence: CASSVGIRGTGELFF.

The CDR3 coding sequence is TGTGCCAGCAGCCCGGGACTAGCGGGGGCCCGCACAGATACGCAGTATTTT. Amino acid sequence: CASSPGLAGARTDTQYF. The chain links TRBV7-2 to TRBJ2-3; 14 bases map to TRBD2. The CDR3 totals 17 residues. The V segment lost 5 bases and the J segment 1 base; nucleotides outside the gene matches: 5. The germline V gene encodes CDR1 SGHTA and CDR2 FQGNSA.

CDR3 sequence (DNA): TGTGCCAGTACCCGGGGAGCCATGAACACTGAAGCTTTCTTT. This gives the protein CASTRGAMNTEAFF. This rearrangement joins TRBV19 to TRBJ1-1; no definite D call. In germline, CDR1 is LNHDA, CDR2 SQIVND (reference sequence). V was trimmed by 7 bases and J by 0 bases, leaving 12 bases between them. There are 14 residues in the CDR3.

The genes are TRBV4-1 and TRBJ2-5, with TRBD1 matching 8 bases. The CDR3 spans 15 residues. Germline V gives CDR1 MGHRA, CDR2 YSYEKL. Trimming removed 1 base from V and 5 bases from J; junction bases left unmatched: 6. The CDR3 is CASSQGDRGKETQYF. DNA of the CDR3: TGCGCCAGCAGCCAAGGCGACAGGGGAAAGGAGACCCAGTACTTC.

The chain has TRBV27 and TRBJ2-1; D gene uncertain. The V end was cut by 6 bases, the J end by 5 bases, with 5 bases between. Germline V gene data show CDR1 as MNHEY and CDR2 as SMNVEV (reference sequence). CDR3 length: 11 amino acids. The CDR3 protein is CASRLHNEQFF. DNA of the CDR3: TGTGCCAGCAGACTGCACAATGAGCAGTTCTTC.

The chain combines TRBV25-1 with TRBJ1-1; TRBD1 aligns across 7 bases. The V gene end was trimmed by 3 bases and the J gene end by 4 bases; junction bases not matched to a gene: 8. The germline CDR1 and CDR2 sequences are MGHDK and SYGVNS. CDR3 length equals 15 residues. CDR3 nucleotide sequence: TGTGCCAGCAGTGAGACAGGGTCCGGGGGCACTGAAGCTTTCTTT. Translated: CASSETGSGGTEAFF.

The chain uses TRBV5-1 and TRBJ1-6; 7 positions agree with TRBD1. Germline CDR1 reads SGHRS; CDR2 reads YFSETQ. The CDR3 covers 14 residues. Germline trimming cut 4 bases from V and 7 bases from J; bases unmatched to any gene: 5. The CDR3: CASSGTAENSPLHF. The CDR3 DNA reads TGCGCCAGCAGCGGGACAGCGGAAAATTCACCCCTCCACTTT.

The CDR3 sequence: CASSPKTVYNEQFF. CDR3 DNA sequence: TGTGCCAGCAGTCCGAAGACTGTTTACAATGAGCAGTTCTTC. The chain combines TRBV27 with TRBJ2-1; D not certain. The germline gives CDR1 MNHEY, CDR2 SMNVEV (reference sequence). CDR3 length equals 14 residues. V dropped 5 bases and J dropped 4 bases, with 12 bases sitting between them.

The V and J genes are TRBV6-5 and TRBJ2-3; 8 nucleotides match TRBD1. There are 15 residues in the CDR3. V trimming: 5 bases; J trimming: 0 bases; junction bases outside the gene matches: 4. Germline lookup yields CDR1 MNHEY and CDR2 SVGAGI. The CDR3 sequence is CASSPWTGSTDTQYF. In nucleotides, the CDR3 is TGTGCCAGCAGTCCCTGGACAGGGAGCACAGATACGCAGTATTTT.

A word on this clone: The same CDR3 can be traced to other DNA sequences in this sample. CDR3 DNA: TGCGCCAGCAGCCCTACCGGGGGTGGCTCCTACGAGCAGTACTTC. Translating it yields CASSPTGGGSYEQYF. The chain employs TRBV5-1 and TRBJ2-7; tentatively, D is TRBD2 (6 bases). Trimming removed 4 bases from V and 0 bases from J, with 14 bases in between. This CDR3 is 15 amino acids long. Germline CDR1 and CDR2: SGHRS and YFSETQ.